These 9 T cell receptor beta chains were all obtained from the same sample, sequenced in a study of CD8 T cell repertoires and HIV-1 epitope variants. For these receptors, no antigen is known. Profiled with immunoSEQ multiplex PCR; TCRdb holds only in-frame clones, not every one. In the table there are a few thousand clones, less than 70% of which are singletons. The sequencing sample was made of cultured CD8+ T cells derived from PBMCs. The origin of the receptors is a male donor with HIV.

The CDR3 loop reads CASSKGATVYEQYF. The CDR3 DNA reads as TGTGCCAGCAGTAAGGGGGCGACGGTCTACGAGCAGTACTTC. V is TRBV28 and J is TRBJ2-7; 7 nucleotides agree with TRBD1. The CDR3 consists of 14 residues. The junction had 7 bases not matched to a gene; V was cut back by 5 bases and J by 3 bases. Germline lookup yields CDR1 MDHEN and CDR2 SYDVKM.

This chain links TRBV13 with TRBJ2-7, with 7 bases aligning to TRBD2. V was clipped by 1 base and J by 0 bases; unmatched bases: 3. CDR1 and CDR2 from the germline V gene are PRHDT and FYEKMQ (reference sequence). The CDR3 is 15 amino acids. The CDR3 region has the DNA TGTGCCAGCAGCTTAGTGGCTAGCGGCTCCTACGAGCAGTACTTC. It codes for CASSLVASGSYEQYF.

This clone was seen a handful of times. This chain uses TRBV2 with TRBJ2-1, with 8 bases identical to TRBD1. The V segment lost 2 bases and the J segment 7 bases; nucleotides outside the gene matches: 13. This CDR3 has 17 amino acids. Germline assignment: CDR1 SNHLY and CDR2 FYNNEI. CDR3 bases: TGTGCCAGCAGTGAACCCAAGGACAGGGTGGTTGGGAATGAGCAGTTCTTC. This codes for CASSEPKDRVVGNEQFF.

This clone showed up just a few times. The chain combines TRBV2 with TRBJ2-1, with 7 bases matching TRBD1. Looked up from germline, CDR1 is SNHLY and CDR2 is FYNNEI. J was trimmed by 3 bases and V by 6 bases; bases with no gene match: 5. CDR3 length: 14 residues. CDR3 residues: CASRLTGDYNEQFF. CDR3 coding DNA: TGTGCCAGCAGACTAACAGGGGACTACAATGAGCAGTTCTTC.

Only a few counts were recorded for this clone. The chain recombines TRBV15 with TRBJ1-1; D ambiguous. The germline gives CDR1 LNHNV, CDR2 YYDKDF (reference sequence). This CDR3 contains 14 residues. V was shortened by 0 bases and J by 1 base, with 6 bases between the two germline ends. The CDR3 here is CATSRDSGNTEAFF. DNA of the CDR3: TGTGCCACCAGCAGAGATTCAGGGAACACTGAAGCTTTCTTT.

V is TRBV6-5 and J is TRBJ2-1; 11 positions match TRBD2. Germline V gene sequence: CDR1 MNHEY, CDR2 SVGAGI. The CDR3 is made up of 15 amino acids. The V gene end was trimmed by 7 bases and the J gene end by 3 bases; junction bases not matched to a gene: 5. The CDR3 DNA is TGTGCCAGCAACTTACTAGCGGGGGACTACAATGAGCAGTTCTTC. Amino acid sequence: CASNLLAGDYNEQFF.

This CDR3 is CASIPRGRPGELFF. The CDR3 bases are TGTGCCAGTATCCCGCGGGGGCGCCCCGGGGAGCTGTTTTTT. The V and J genes are TRBV19 and TRBJ2-2; D may be TRBD2 (7 bases). The V end lost 7 bases, the J end lost 6 bases, and 15 bases lay between the germline ends. Germline-derived CDR1 and CDR2 are LNHDA and SQIVND (reference sequence). CDR3 length: 14 residues. Filled out from reference TRBV19 and TRBJ2-2, the complete variable domain reads DGGITQSPKYLFRKEGQNVTLSCEQNLNHDAMYWYRQDPGQGLRLIYYSQIVNDFQKGDIAEGYSVSREKKESFPLTVTSAQKNPTAFYLCASIPRGRPGELFFGEGSRLTVL.

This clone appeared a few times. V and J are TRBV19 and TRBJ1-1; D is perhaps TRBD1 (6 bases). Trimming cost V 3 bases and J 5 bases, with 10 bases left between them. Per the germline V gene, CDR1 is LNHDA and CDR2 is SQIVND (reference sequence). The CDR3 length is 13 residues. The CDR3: CASSMIQGTEAFF. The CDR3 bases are TGTGCCAGTAGTATGATCCAGGGGACTGAAGCTTTCTTT.

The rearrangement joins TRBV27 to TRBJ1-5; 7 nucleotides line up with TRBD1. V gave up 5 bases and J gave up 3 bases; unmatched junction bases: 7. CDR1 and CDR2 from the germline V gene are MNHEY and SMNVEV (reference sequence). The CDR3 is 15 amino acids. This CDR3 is CASSPDRVYNQPQHF. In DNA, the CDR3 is TGTGCCAGCAGTCCCGACAGGGTGTACAATCAGCCCCAGCATTTT.